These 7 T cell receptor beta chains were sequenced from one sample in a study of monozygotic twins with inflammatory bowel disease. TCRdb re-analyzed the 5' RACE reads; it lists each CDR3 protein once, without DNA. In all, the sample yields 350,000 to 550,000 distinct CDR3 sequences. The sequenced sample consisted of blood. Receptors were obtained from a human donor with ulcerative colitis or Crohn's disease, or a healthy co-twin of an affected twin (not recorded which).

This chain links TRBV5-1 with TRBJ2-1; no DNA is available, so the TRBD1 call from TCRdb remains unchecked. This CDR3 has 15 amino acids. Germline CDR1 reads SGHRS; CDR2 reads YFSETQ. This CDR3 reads CASSRQGASYNEQFF.

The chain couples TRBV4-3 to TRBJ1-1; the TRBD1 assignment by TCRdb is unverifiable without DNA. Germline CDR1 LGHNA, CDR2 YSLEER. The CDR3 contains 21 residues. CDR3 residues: CASSPILWGRGPGDANTEAFF.

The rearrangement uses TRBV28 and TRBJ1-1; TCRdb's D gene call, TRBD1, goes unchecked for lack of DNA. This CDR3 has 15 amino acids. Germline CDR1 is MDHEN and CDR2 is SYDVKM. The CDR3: CASSDRGLRLVEAFF. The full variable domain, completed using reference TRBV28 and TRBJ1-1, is DVKVTQSSRYLVKRTGEKVFLECVQDMDHENMFWYRQDPGLGLRLIYFSYDVKMKEKGDIPEGYSVSREKKERFSLILESASTNQTSMYLCASSDRGLRLVEAFFGQGTRLTVV.

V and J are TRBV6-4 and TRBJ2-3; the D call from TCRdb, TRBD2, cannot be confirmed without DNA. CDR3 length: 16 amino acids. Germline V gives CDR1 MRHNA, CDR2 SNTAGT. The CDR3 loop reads CASSDSWDSTTDTQYF.

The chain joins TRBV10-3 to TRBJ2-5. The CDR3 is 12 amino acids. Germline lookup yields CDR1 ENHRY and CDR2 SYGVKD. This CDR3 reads CAISAGQETQYF.

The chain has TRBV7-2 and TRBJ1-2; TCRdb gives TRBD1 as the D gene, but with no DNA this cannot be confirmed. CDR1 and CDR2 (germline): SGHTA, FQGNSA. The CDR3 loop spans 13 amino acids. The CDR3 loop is CASSLVIGEGYTF. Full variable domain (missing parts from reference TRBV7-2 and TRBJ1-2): GAGVSQSPSNKVTEKGKDVELRCDPISGHTALYWYRQSLGQGLEFLIYFQGNSAPDKSGLPSDRFSAERTGGSVSTLTIQRTQQEDSAVYLCASSLVIGEGYTFGSGTRLTVV.

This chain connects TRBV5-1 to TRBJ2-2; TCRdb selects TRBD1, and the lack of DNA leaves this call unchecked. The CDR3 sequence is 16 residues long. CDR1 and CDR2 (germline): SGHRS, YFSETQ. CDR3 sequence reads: CASSPGQGRNTGELFF.